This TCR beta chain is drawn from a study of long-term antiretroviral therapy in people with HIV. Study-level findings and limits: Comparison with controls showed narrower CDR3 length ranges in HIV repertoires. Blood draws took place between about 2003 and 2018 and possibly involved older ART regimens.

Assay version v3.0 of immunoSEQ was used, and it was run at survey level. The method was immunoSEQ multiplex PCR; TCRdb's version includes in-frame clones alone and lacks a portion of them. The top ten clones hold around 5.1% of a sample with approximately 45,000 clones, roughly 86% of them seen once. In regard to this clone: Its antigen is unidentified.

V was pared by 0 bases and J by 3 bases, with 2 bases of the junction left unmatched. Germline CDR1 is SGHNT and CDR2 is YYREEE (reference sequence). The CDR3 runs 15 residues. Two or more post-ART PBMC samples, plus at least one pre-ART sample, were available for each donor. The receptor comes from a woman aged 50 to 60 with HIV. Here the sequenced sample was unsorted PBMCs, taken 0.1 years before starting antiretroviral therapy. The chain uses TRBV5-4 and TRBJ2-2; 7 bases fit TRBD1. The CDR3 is CASSLVDRDTGELFF. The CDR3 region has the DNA TGTGCCAGCAGCTTGGTTGACAGGGACACCGGGGAGCTGTTTTTT.